One sample yielded the 18 T cell receptor beta chains listed below, sequenced in a study of blood T cell repertoires in COVID-19. Sequencing used immunoSEQ multiplex PCR; TCRdb keeps in-frame clones, though not all of them. In the table there are 200,000 to 250,000 clones, about 90% of which are singletons. The sample was peripheral blood. The origin of the receptors is a man between 40 and 49 years old with active or convalescent COVID-19.

V usage is TRBV6-1 and J usage is TRBJ2-2; D is uncertain. The V gene's germline CDR1 is MNHNS and CDR2 SASEGT. The V and J ends lost 1 base and 1 base respectively, with 16 bases between them. This CDR3 comprises 18 residues. The CDR3 loop reads CASSEGGLRGRNTGELFF. As DNA, the CDR3 is TGTGCCAGCAGTGAAGGAGGTCTTCGAGGCCGGAACACCGGGGAGCTGTTTTTT.

The chain has TRBV29-1 and TRBJ1-2, with D possibly matching TRBD1 (6 bases). CDR1 is SQVTM, CDR2 ANQGSEA, per germline. The CDR3 is 15 amino acids. Trimming removed 1 base at V and 0 bases at J, with 12 bases between. The CDR3 is CSVEGPRDTNYGYTF. CDR3 sequence (DNA): TGCAGCGTTGAAGGTCCCAGGGACACTAACTATGGCTACACCTTC.

The chain has TRBV2 and TRBJ2-7, with 7 bases identical to TRBD1. The germline CDR1 and CDR2 sequences are SNHLY and FYNNEI. The CDR3 extends over 14 amino acids. V gave up 7 bases and J gave up 2 bases; unmatched junction bases: 8. CDR3 sequence reads: CASKGTVTAYEQYF. The CDR3 DNA reads as TGTGCCAGCAAAGGGACAGTAACGGCCTACGAGCAGTACTTC. Complete variable domain (other parts from reference TRBV2 and TRBJ2-7): EPEVTQTPSHQVTQMGQEVILRCVPISNHLYFYWYRQILGQKVEFLVSFYNNEISEKSEIFDDQFSVERPDGSNFTLKIRSTKLEDSAMYFCASKGTVTAYEQYFGPGTRLTVT.

The rearrangement joins TRBV27 to TRBJ2-2; 13 bases align to TRBD2. The V gene end was trimmed by 3 bases and the J gene end by 5 bases; junction bases not matched to a gene: 12. The CDR3 is 19 residues long. Germline V lookup: CDR1 MNHEY, CDR2 SMNVEV (reference sequence). The CDR3 nucleotides read TGTGCCAGCAGTTTTGAGGACAGGGTACTAGCGGGAGGGACCGGGGAGCTGTTTTTT. Protein sequence: CASSFEDRVLAGGTGELFF.

The chain couples TRBV18 to TRBJ1-1; D gene ambiguous. The CDR3 sequence is 14 residues long. V gave up 4 bases and J gave up 2 bases, with 11 bases separating them. CDR1 is KGHSH, CDR2 LQKENI, per germline. CDR3: CASSQVEGNTEAFF. The CDR3 DNA is TGTGCCAGCTCACAGGTGGAGGGCAACACTGAAGCTTTCTTT.

This chain uses TRBV19 with TRBJ1-1, with TRBD1 matching 7 bases. Trimming removed 5 bases from V and 3 bases from J; junction bases left unmatched: 9. The CDR3 loop spans 15 amino acids. Germline assignment: CDR1 LNHDA and CDR2 SQIVND (reference sequence). DNA of the CDR3: TGTGCCAGTAGTCCGCTAAGACAGGGTGACACTGAAGCTTTCTTT. Its protein is CASSPLRQGDTEAFF.

The chain recombines TRBV4-1 with TRBJ2-1, with 9 bases that match TRBD2. The CDR3 extends over 16 amino acids. Germline CDR1 is MGHRA and CDR2 is YSYEKL. Trimming took 0 bases from V and 4 from J; bases not matched to a gene: 4. The CDR3 region is CASSQDAGGMYNEQFF. In nucleotides, the CDR3 is TGCGCCAGCAGCCAAGATGCGGGGGGGATGTACAATGAGCAGTTCTTC.

This clone was seen just once. This sequence joins TRBV5-1 and TRBJ1-1; TRBD1 matches 10 bases. Germline assignment: CDR1 SGHRS and CDR2 YFSETQ. This CDR3 region has 13 residues. Germline trimming cut 5 bases from V and 3 bases from J; bases unmatched to any gene: 1. CDR3: CASRTGGYTEAFF. CDR3 DNA sequence: TGCGCCAGCAGGACAGGGGGCTACACTGAAGCTTTCTTT.

V and J are TRBV6-5 and TRBJ1-2, with D tentatively TRBD1 (5 bases). There are 15 residues in the CDR3. Trimming stripped 5 bases from V and 1 base from J, with 14 bases between. Looked up from germline, CDR1 is MNHEY and CDR2 is SVGAGI. The CDR3 here is CASSLPTVINYGYTF. In DNA form, the CDR3 reads TGTGCCAGCAGTCTCCCGACAGTGATTAACTATGGCTACACCTTC.

In its sample, this clone was seen once. The chain is built from TRBV5-4 and TRBJ1-1, with D possibly being TRBD1 (6 bases). V dropped 6 bases and J dropped 2 bases, with 11 bases sitting between them. The CDR3 totals 13 residues. Germline V gene lookup returns CDR1 SGHNT and CDR2 YYREEE (reference sequence). The CDR3 region has the DNA TGTGCCAGCAAATCAGGGGTAAACACTGAAGCTTTCTTT. This codes for CASKSGVNTEAFF.

The chain combines TRBV5-1 with TRBJ2-1, with 14 bases aligning to TRBD2. From germline, CDR1 is SGHRS and CDR2 YFSETQ. V lost 0 bases to trimming and J lost 2 bases; unmatched junction nucleotides: 7. The length of the CDR3 is 19 residues. The CDR3 protein is CASSLGLAGGPITYNEQFF. The CDR3, as DNA: TGCGCCAGCAGCTTGGGACTAGCGGGAGGGCCTATCACCTACAATGAGCAGTTCTTC.

This clone was counted a single time. The chain is built from TRBV2 and TRBJ1-6, with 9 bases aligning to TRBD1. The V gene end was trimmed by 6 bases and the J gene end by 9 bases; junction bases not matched to a gene: 6. CDR3 length: 14 amino acids. Germline V gene sequence: CDR1 SNHLY, CDR2 FYNNEI. CDR3 sequence: CASRLDRGVSPLHF. As DNA, the CDR3 is TGTGCCAGCAGATTGGACAGGGGAGTTTCACCCCTCCACTTT.

V gene TRBV28 combines with J gene TRBJ1-1; TRBD1 agrees at 11 bases. V lost 10 bases, J lost 5 bases, and 15 bases stayed unmatched. CDR1 MDHEN and CDR2 SYDVKM come from the germline V gene. The CDR3 covers 16 residues. The CDR3 loop reads CATVKFGQGARTEAFF. The CDR3 DNA is TGTGCCACAGTGAAATTTGGACAGGGGGCGCGAACTGAAGCTTTCTTT.

The genes are TRBV4-1 and TRBJ1-5; the D gene is possibly TRBD1 (5 bases). CDR3 length equals 17 residues. CDR1 is MGHRA and CDR2 is YSYEKL in the germline V gene. Trimming cost V 0 bases and J 1 base, with 13 bases left between them. The CDR3 DNA reads as TGCGCCAGCAGCCAAGATGGGGGGGTCCCCAGCAATCAGCCCCAGCATTTT. Encoded protein: CASSQDGGVPSNQPQHF.

The gene calls are TRBV28 and TRBJ2-2, with TRBD1 identical over 11 bases. Germline CDR1 is MDHEN and CDR2 is SYDVKM. This CDR3 has 17 residues. The ends lost 2 bases at V and 4 bases at J; junction bases unmatched: 6. The CDR3 here is CASSLPTGTGGTGELFF. The CDR3 nucleotides are TGTGCCAGCAGTTTACCGACCGGGACAGGGGGCACCGGGGAGCTGTTTTTT.

This clone turned up a few times. The gene calls are TRBV5-8 and TRBJ2-7, with 9 bases matching TRBD1. The germline V gene encodes CDR1 SGHTS and CDR2 YDEGEE. The CDR3 runs 15 residues. Trimming cost V 3 bases and J 5 bases; bases outside gene matches: 9. The CDR3 DNA follows: TGTGCCAGCAGCTCCCGGACAGGGGCGTACAACGAGCAGTACTTC. It translates to CASSSRTGAYNEQYF.

This rearrangement joins TRBV11-2 to TRBJ1-6; the match to TRBD1 covers 8 bases. Per germline, CDR1 SGHAT and CDR2 FQNNGV. J was trimmed by 4 bases and V by 1 base; bases with no gene match: 3. This CDR3 comprises 16 residues. CDR3 bases: TGTGCCAGCAGCTTAGTGGGACAGGATTATAATTCACCCCTCCACTTT. Amino acids: CASSLVGQDYNSPLHF.

Note on this clone: Being one base from a much bigger clone, this may be a read error. This chain joins TRBV2 and TRBJ2-7, with a possible D match to TRBD2 (6 bases). The CDR3 has 15 amino acids. Germline loops: CDR1 SNHLY, CDR2 FYNNEI. Trimming removed 1 base at V and 1 base at J, with 11 bases between. The CDR3 is CASSEGGGVSYEQYF. Written as DNA, the CDR3 is TGTGCCAGCAGTGAAGGAGGCGGGGTGTCCTACGAGCAGTACTTC. Together with reference TRBV2 and TRBJ2-7, the CDR3 gives the full variable domain: EPEVTQTPSHQVTQMGQEVILRCVPISNHLYFYWYRQILGQKVEFLVSFYNNEISEKSEIFDDQFSVERPDGSNFTLKIRSTKLEDSAMYFCASSEGGGVSYEQYFGPGTRLTVT.